Below are 23 T cell receptor beta chains sequenced from a single sample in a study of T-cell reconstitution after alpha-beta-depleted transplantation in children. Using unique molecular identifiers, the investigators prepared the TCRbeta library. TCRdb analysed the PCR reads with MiXCR anew, one entry per CDR3 protein. This table holds 95,000 to 150,000 distinct CDR3 sequences, more than 20% found once. The source was PBMCs, mostly from graft donor cells, collected 180 days after TCRalphabeta/CD19-depleted stem cell transplant. These receptors originate from a male patient aged 2 to 9 who had a stem cell transplant for chronic granulomatous disease, so the T cells may come from the graft donor.

This chain links TRBV6-2 or TRBV6-3 with TRBJ2-7; no firm D call. Germline V CDR1 and CDR2: MNHEY, SVGEGT. This CDR3 contains 18 residues. Trimming took 4 bases from V and 3 from J, leaving 25 bases between them. CDR3 protein: CASSSLPRAIPTNYEQYF. The CDR3 DNA reads as TGTGCCAGCAGTTCTCTGCCCAGAGCTATCCCTACCAACTACGAGCAGTACTTC.

This clonotype has a count of ten or more. The chain employs TRBV12-3 or TRBV12-4 and TRBJ2-4; D is possibly TRBD1 (5 bases). Trimming removed 5 bases at V and 1 base at J, with 12 bases between. The CDR3 consists of 15 residues. The DNA for the CDR3 is TGTGCCAGCAGTCAAGACAGTAACGCCAAAAACATTCAGTACTTC. It codes for CASSQDSNAKNIQYF.

The chain has TRBV27 and TRBJ2-7; 7 bases map to TRBD2. CDR1 is MNHEY and CDR2 is SMNVEV in the germline V gene (reference sequence). V gave up 6 bases and J gave up 0 bases; unmatched junction bases: 2. This CDR3 has 13 residues. This chain's CDR3 is CASSAGVSYEQYF. The CDR3 region has the DNA TGTGCCAGCAGCGCGGGGGTCTCCTACGAGCAGTACTTC.

This clonotype was picked up many times. The rearrangement uses TRBV20-1 and TRBJ2-1; D is unclear. Trimming took off 7 bases at V and 3 bases at J, with 10 bases between the two ends. Germline CDR1 DFQATT, CDR2 SNEGSKA (reference sequence). This CDR3 is 12 amino acids long. CDR3 protein: CSVKGLYNEQFF. The CDR3 coding sequence is TGCAGTGTAAAGGGCCTCTACAATGAGCAGTTCTTC.

This clonotype appeared many times. The chain recombines TRBV2 with TRBJ2-2; no definite D call. Germline loops: CDR1 SNHLY, CDR2 FYNNEI. This CDR3 comprises 13 residues. V was pared by 4 bases and J by 6 bases, with 9 bases between. The CDR3 DNA follows: TGTGCCAGCAGTGGGTTGGGCTCCGGGGAGCTGTTTTTT. It is translated as CASSGLGSGELFF.

This clonotype has ten or more counts. The rearrangement links TRBV12-3 or TRBV12-4 to TRBJ2-5, with D perhaps TRBD2 (7 bases). CDR3 length: 14 amino acids. Trimming cost V 9 bases and J 3 bases, with 17 bases left between them. CDR3 in DNA: TGTGCCAGAATACGGGGGCTAGCGGAAGAGACCCAGTACTTC. It is translated as CARIRGLAEETQYF.

This clonotype occurred a few times. This chain links TRBV20-1 with TRBJ2-3; 13 positions match TRBD2. Germline V lookup: CDR1 DFQATT, CDR2 SNEGSKA (reference sequence). The CDR3 covers 22 residues. V shed 2 bases and J 2 bases; nucleotides not matched to a gene: 22. CDR3 nucleotides: TGCAGTGCTAGAACAGGACTAGCGGGGGTTTACGAATTTCGCGGGGTCACAGATACGCAGTATTTT. This gives the protein CSARTGLAGVYEFRGVTDTQYF.

Ten or more counts support this clonotype. V gene TRBV15 combines with J gene TRBJ2-3, with a possible D match to TRBD1 (5 bases). V was pared by 0 bases and J by 2 bases, with 9 bases between. The CDR3 is 15 amino acids. CDR1 is LNHNV and CDR2 is YYDKDF in the germline V gene (reference sequence). The CDR3: CATSRDPGSTDTQYF. CDR3 DNA sequence: TGTGCCACCAGCAGAGACCCAGGGTCCACAGATACGCAGTATTTT.

This clonotype occurred a few times. This chain uses TRBV20-1 with TRBJ1-5; perhaps TRBD1 as D (5 bases). This CDR3 is 13 amino acids long. Germline CDR1 reads DFQATT; CDR2 reads SNEGSKA (reference sequence). V was clipped by 4 bases and J by 3 bases, with 10 bases between them. The CDR3 nucleotides read TGCAGTGCTATGGGGACCGTCAATCAGCCCCAGCATTTT. This gives the protein CSAMGTVNQPQHF.

This clonotype was observed many times. The chain recombines TRBV6-5 with TRBJ1-4; D is possibly TRBD1 (5 bases). In germline, CDR1 is MNHEY, CDR2 SVGAGI. This CDR3 has 15 residues. The V end was cut by 6 bases, the J end by 5 bases, with 16 bases between. The CDR3 protein is CASSHRGSHNEKLFF. CDR3 nucleotide sequence: TGTGCCAGCAGCCATCGGGGGAGCCACAATGAAAAACTGTTTTTT.

The sample holds many counts of this clonotype. The J gene is TRBJ2-2, the V gene TRBV5-1, with 7 bases matching TRBD2. Trimming cost V 2 bases and J 4 bases; bases outside gene matches: 5. CDR3 size: 15 residues. Germline CDR1 SGHRS, CDR2 YFSETQ. CDR3 sequence: CASSLTAGVTGELFF. The DNA of the CDR3 is TGCGCCAGCAGCTTAACTGCGGGAGTCACCGGGGAGCTGTTTTTT.

This clonotype came up many times. V usage is TRBV6-5 and J usage is TRBJ1-6, with D maybe TRBD1 (5 bases). The V end was cut by 6 bases, the J end by 9 bases, with 9 bases between. This CDR3 has 12 residues. CDR1 is MNHEY and CDR2 is SVGAGI in the germline V gene. CDR3 loop: CASSWRGSPLHF. CDR3 bases: TGTGCCAGCAGCTGGAGGGGTTCACCCCTCCACTTT.

This clonotype was found many times. This chain links TRBV12-3 or TRBV12-4 with TRBJ2-1; 10 bases fit TRBD2. Trimming at V came to 8 bases and at J to 5 bases, leaving 6 bases not matched to a gene. The CDR3 spans 14 residues. CDR3 sequence (DNA): TGTGCCAGCCTAGGACTAGCGGTCAACAATGAGCAGTTCTTC. This sequence encodes CASLGLAVNNEQFF.

This clonotype showed up just once. The chain carries TRBV20-1 and TRBJ2-1, with TRBD2 matching over 12 bases. J gave up 6 bases and V 3 bases, and 15 bases lay outside the gene matches. Germline V gene data show CDR1 as DFQATT and CDR2 as SNEGSKA (reference sequence). The CDR3 length is 18 residues. CDR3 amino acids: CSASGRLAGALGRNEQFF. CDR3 DNA sequence: TGCAGTGCTAGCGGGAGACTAGCGGGAGCTCTAGGCCGCAATGAGCAGTTCTTC.

This clonotype was counted a few times. The chain is built from TRBV30 and TRBJ2-5; weak D call: TRBD2 (5 bases). In germline, CDR1 is GTSNPN, CDR2 SVGIG (reference sequence). V lost 4 bases and J 2 bases, leaving 8 bases between the germline ends. This CDR3 is built from 12 residues. Here the CDR3 DNA reads TGTGCCTGGAACAGCGGACAAGAGACCCAGTACTTC. Protein sequence: CAWNSGQETQYF.

This clonotype was counted ten times or more. The chain couples TRBV7-8 to TRBJ1-1, with 10 nucleotides matching TRBD1. Germline assignment: CDR1 SGHVS and CDR2 FQNEAQ. This CDR3 has 15 residues. Trimming cost V 5 bases and J 5 bases; bases outside gene matches: 8. CDR3 amino acids: CASSRRTGGDTEAFF. The CDR3, as DNA: TGTGCCAGCAGCCGACGGACAGGGGGGGATACTGAAGCTTTCTTT.

The chain is built from TRBV7-3 and TRBJ2-1; D is ambiguous. The CDR3 contains 15 residues. Germline CDR1 SGHTA, CDR2 FQGTGA. The V gene lost 2 bases and the J gene lost 0 bases, with 8 bases spanning the gap. The CDR3 sequence is CASSLDPSSYNEQFF. CDR3 DNA: TGTGCCAGCAGCTTAGACCCGAGCTCCTACAATGAGCAGTTCTTC.

The table lists this clonotype with a few counts. The gene calls are TRBV20-1 and TRBJ1-6; D is possibly TRBD1 (6 bases). V dropped 0 bases and J dropped 13 bases, with 22 bases sitting between them. The CDR3 contains 16 residues. Germline-derived CDR1 and CDR2 are DFQATT and SNEGSKA (reference sequence). DNA for the CDR3: TGCAGTGCTAGAGATCTCCCAGGGGCGGTTACATCGCCCCTCCACTTT. Its protein is CSARDLPGAVTSPLHF.

V and J are TRBV5-1 and TRBJ1-6; 8 positions match TRBD1. V lost 0 bases, J lost 7 bases, and 12 bases stayed unmatched. CDR1 SGHRS and CDR2 YFSETQ come from the germline V gene. The CDR3 has 18 residues. For the CDR3, the DNA is TGCGCCAGCAGCTTGGGATTAGGACAGGGAACGTTAAATTCACCCCTCCACTTT. It yields the protein CASSLGLGQGTLNSPLHF. The full variable domain, completed using reference TRBV5-1 and TRBJ1-6, is KAGVTQTPRYLIKTRGQQVTLSCSPISGHRSVSWYQQTPGQGLQFLFEYFSETQRNKGNFPGRFSGRQFSNSRSEMNVSTLELGDSALYLCASSLGLGQGTLNSPLHFGNGTRLTVT.

This clonotype turned up a few times. The rearrangement links TRBV20-1 to TRBJ2-5; TRBD1 is a possible D gene (6 bases). Trimming cost V 0 bases and J 4 bases, with 18 bases left between them. The CDR3 has 16 residues. The germline V gene has CDR1 DFQATT and CDR2 SNEGSKA (reference sequence). The CDR3 loop is CSARDFNRVVGETQYF. CDR3 coding DNA: TGCAGTGCTAGAGATTTCAACAGGGTTGTAGGAGAGACCCAGTACTTC.

This clonotype has ten or more counts. The rearrangement links TRBV20-1 to TRBJ2-3, with D unresolved. CDR3 length equals 14 residues. Germline CDR1 is DFQATT and CDR2 is SNEGSKA (reference sequence). V was shortened by 2 bases and J by 0 bases, with 9 bases between the two germline ends. The CDR3 spells CSARRLTSTDTQYF. CDR3 sequence (DNA): TGCAGTGCTAGACGGTTGACTAGCACAGATACGCAGTATTTT.

This clonotype was picked up many times. The chain uses TRBV7-4 and TRBJ2-7; TRBD2 aligns across 14 bases. J gave up 4 bases and V 5 bases, and 10 bases lay outside the gene matches. Germline V gene data show CDR1 as SGHVT and CDR2 as SQSDAQ. This CDR3 comprises 17 residues. The CDR3 spells CASSIPPGLAGEYEQYF. The CDR3 DNA follows: TGTGCCAGCAGCATCCCCCCGGGACTAGCGGGAGAGTACGAGCAGTACTTC.

This clonotype appeared many times. The rearrangement uses TRBV20-1 and TRBJ2-6; perhaps TRBD2 as D (5 bases). Germline V CDR1 and CDR2: DFQATT, SNEGSKA (reference sequence). V lost 6 bases, J lost 0 bases, and 15 bases lay in between. The CDR3 runs to 16 residues. CDR3 DNA: TGCAGTGCCGATACTAGTCTTATCTCTGGGGCCAACGTCCTGACTTTC. As protein: CSADTSLISGANVLTF.